This is a list of T cell receptor beta chains from one sample in a study of blood T cells in healthy people across ages. TCRdb analysed the 5' RACE reads with MiXCR anew, one entry per CDR3 protein. This sample has roughly 1.6 million distinct CDR3 sequences; roughly 30% occur once, and the top ten carry around 10%. Sequencing was performed on blood. Receptor source: a woman aged 25 to 45 in good health. Both conserved end residues are part of each CDR3. D genes are given only for firm matches. Part of the rows lack a size; the others show once, few, many or a class for expanded clones.

D gene	V gene	clone size	J gene	CDR3 protein	CDR3 DNA
TRBD2	TRBV20-1	.	TRBJ2-7	CSASPFLPREELGYEQYF	TGCAGTGCCTCTCCGTTCCTTCCACGGGAGGAATTAGGTTACGAGCAGTACTTC
.	TRBV29-1	few	TRBJ2-1	CSGNRGGGSEQFF	TGCAGCGGAAACAGGGGGGGGGGAAGTGAGCAGTTCTTC
.	TRBV25-1	.	TRBJ1-1	CASSGAGATEAFF	TGTGCCAGCAGTGGTGCCGGGGCCACTGAAGCTTTCTTT
.	TRBV6-1	.	TRBJ1-1	CASSEARSFGFF	TGTGCCAGCAGTGAAGCGCGATCGTTTGGTTTCTTT
.	TRBV29-1	.	TRBJ2-3	CSVEGLTGFTDTQYF	TGCAGCGTTGAAGGGCTGACAGGATTCACAGATACGCAGTATTTT
TRBD1	TRBV4-2	many	TRBJ2-1	CASSQEAGGFYNEQFF	TGTGCCAGCAGCCAAGAGGCAGGGGGCTTCTACAATGAGCAGTTCTTC
.	TRBV20-1	few	TRBJ1-4	CSAISPGASNEKLFF	TGCAGTGCTATTTCCCCCGGCGCTTCTAATGAAAAACTGTTTTTT
TRBD1	TRBV12-3/TRBV12-4	few	TRBJ2-1	CASSPWDSYNEQFF	TGTGCCAGCAGCCCCTGGGACAGCTACAATGAGCAGTTCTTC
.	TRBV12-3/TRBV12-4	few	TRBJ2-5	CASSLGTGLQYF	TGTGCCAGCAGCCTGGGCACAGGGTTGCAGTACTTC
.	TRBV12-3/TRBV12-4	few	TRBJ2-3	CASSFGGKGLGDTQYF	TGTGCCAGCAGTTTCGGTGGTAAAGGATTAGGAGATACGCAGTATTTT
TRBD2	TRBV27	.	TRBJ2-1	CASSLVPWTSGYNEQFF	TGTGCCAGCAGTTTGGTACCGTGGACTAGCGGCTACAATGAGCAGTTCTTC
.	TRBV6-7	few	TRBJ2-7	CASSYPVYEQYF	TGTGCCAGCAGTTACCCCGTCTACGAGCAGTACTTC
.	TRBV4-2	.	TRBJ2-7	CVSSQDWQGHQFYEQYF	TGTGTCAGCAGCCAAGATTGGCAGGGCCATCAATTCTACGAGCAGTACTTC
TRBD2	TRBV4-1	.	TRBJ2-1	CASSQEGTSRDEQFF	TGCGCCAGCAGCCAAGAAGGGACTAGCAGGGATGAGCAGTTCTTC
TRBD1	TRBV2	few	TRBJ1-4	CASSPRDRGGEKLFF	TGTGCCAGCAGTCCACGGGACAGGGGAGGAGAAAAACTGTTTTTT
.	TRBV12-3/TRBV12-4	few	TRBJ1-2	CACSDRDNYYGYTF	TGTGCCTGCAGTGACCGGGACAATTACTATGGCTACACCTTC
.	TRBV10-3	.	TRBJ1-5	CAISESPTVIGNMVPQHF	TGTGCCATCAGTGAGTCTCCGACAGTCATCGGCAACATGGTGCCCCAGCATTTT
.	TRBV5-5	.	TRBJ2-7	CASSRLTGNYEQYF	TGTGCCAGCAGCCGTTTGACAGGAAACTACGAGCAGTACTTC
.	TRBV10-3	.	TRBJ1-1	CAITAGLNTEAFF	TGTGCCATCACGGCAGGCCTGAACACTGAAGCTTTCTTT
TRBD2	TRBV9	.	TRBJ2-1	CASSVESGSSYNEQFF	TGTGCCAGCAGCGTAGAGAGCGGGAGCTCCTACAATGAGCAGTTCTTC
TRBD1	TRBV4-1	few	TRBJ2-7	CASSRIGQGLDEQYF	TGCGCCAGCAGCCGAATTGGACAGGGTCTGGATGAGCAGTACTTC
.	TRBV15	few	TRBJ2-3	CATSREYSGGTDTQYF	TGTGCCACCAGCAGAGAGTATAGCGGAGGCACAGATACGCAGTATTTT
TRBD2	TRBV20-1	.	TRBJ2-1	CSARGRAGGFVWEQFF	TGCAGTGCTAGAGGTCGAGCGGGAGGCTTTGTTTGGGAGCAGTTCTTC
TRBD1	TRBV6-5	.	TRBJ1-6	CASGGTRDSSSPLHF	TGTGCCAGCGGCGGAACACGGGACAGTTCTTCACCCCTCCACTTT
.	TRBV20-1	few	TRBJ2-5	CSARDNPQETQYF	TGCAGTGCTAGGGACAACCCACAAGAGACCCAGTACTTC
TRBD1	TRBV7-9	.	TRBJ1-2	CASSFGRGDGYTF	TGTGCCAGCAGCTTCGGCAGGGGGGATGGCTACACCTTC
.	TRBV20-1	few	TRBJ2-3	CNHGTENTQYF	TGCAATCACGGGACCGAAAATACGCAGTATTTT
TRBD2	TRBV5-5	.	TRBJ2-5	CASSHSTFTLAGKETQYF	TGTGCCAGCAGCCACAGCACTTTCACACTAGCGGGGAAAGAGACCCAGTACTTC
.	TRBV20-1	many	TRBJ2-1	CSASRASGGNEQFF	TGCAGTGCTAGTAGGGCTAGTGGGGGTAATGAGCAGTTCTTC
.	TRBV27	.	TRBJ2-7	CASRVGAEQYF	TGTGCCAGTCGAGTCGGGGCCGAGCAGTACTTC
.	TRBV6-6	many	TRBJ2-7	CASRHNRAVEQYF	TGTGCCAGCAGGCACAACAGGGCCGTCGAGCAGTACTTC
TRBD2	TRBV3-1	.	TRBJ2-1	CASSQGKGRGSSYNEQFF	TGTGCTAGCAGCCAAGGAAAAGGGCGGGGGTCCTCCTACAATGAGCAGTTCTTC
.	TRBV12-3/TRBV12-4	.	TRBJ2-3	CASSSGTKRPDAQYF	TGTGCCAGCAGTAGTGGGACCAAGAGGCCAGATGCGCAGTATTTT
TRBD1	TRBV6-1	.	TRBJ1-2	CASRGQGLKGSYLYGYTF	TGTGCCAGCAGGGGACAGGGATTAAAGGGGTCGTACCTCTATGGCTACACCTTC
.	TRBV9	.	TRBJ2-1	CASSVDGPSYNEQFF	TGTGCCAGCAGCGTAGACGGGCCTTCCTACAATGAGCAGTTCTTC
.	TRBV21-1	.	TRBJ2-5	CASTRQGAGETQYF	TGTGCCAGCACCCGACAGGGGGCCGGGGAGACCCAGTACTTC
.	TRBV7-9	few	TRBJ2-2	CASSLVASSTGELFF	TGTGCCAGCAGCTTAGTCGCGAGTAGCACCGGGGAGCTGTTTTTT
TRBD2	TRBV7-3	.	TRBJ2-1	CASSLEGGSRREQFF	TGTGCCAGCAGCTTAGAGGGCGGGAGTAGGCGTGAGCAGTTCTTC
TRBD1	TRBV7-2	few	TRBJ1-5	CASTVGQGNQPQHF	TGTGCCAGCACCGTAGGACAGGGCAATCAGCCCCAGCATTTT
.	TRBV28	few	TRBJ2-7	CASSRPGAETYEQYF	TGTGCCAGCAGCCGCCCAGGAGCGGAAACCTACGAGCAGTACTTC
.	TRBV12-3/TRBV12-4	.	TRBJ2-3	CASSPGEEPDTQYF	TGTGCCAGCAGTCCGGGAGAGGAGCCAGATACGCAGTATTTT
TRBD1	TRBV12-5	.	TRBJ2-2	CASGLDRGSTGELFF	TGTGCTAGTGGTTTGGACAGGGGTAGCACCGGGGAGCTGTTTTTT
.	TRBV3-1	.	TRBJ2-7	CASSQGSQRIEQYF	TGTGCCAGCAGCCAAGGGTCCCAGCGGATCGAGCAGTACTTC
.	TRBV28	.	TRBJ1-2	CASSSTRQDSGAYFYGYTF	TGTGCCAGCAGTTCCACCCGACAGGACTCTGGGGCCTACTTTTATGGCTACACCTTC
.	TRBV10-2	.	TRBJ1-1	CASQYRAQNTEAFF	TGCGCCAGTCAATACAGGGCCCAGAACACTGAAGCTTTCTTT